A single sample is the source of the 27 T cell receptor beta chains below, sequenced in a study of cytomegalovirus exposure and HLA in healthy donors. The primer mix had 60 Vbeta and 13 Jbeta primers. Repertoires were generated with immunoSEQ multiplex PCR, while TCRdb's copy carries only in-frame clones and drops some. The sample totals tens of thousands of clones. Sequenced material: PBMCs. These receptors all stem from a man aged 45 to 65 in good health and CMV-seropositive.

The chain employs TRBV6-5 and TRBJ2-7; D perhaps matches TRBD1 (6 bases). Germline CDR1 reads MNHEY; CDR2 reads SVGAGI. The V end lost 6 bases, the J end lost 5 bases, and 17 bases lay between the germline ends. This CDR3 is built from 14 residues. CDR3 protein: CASRRMGGGHEQYV. CDR3 nucleotide sequence: TGTGCCAGCAGGCGTATGGGTGGGGGCCACGAGCAGTACGTC.

V gene TRBV5-1 combines with J gene TRBJ2-5; the match to TRBD1 covers 11 bases. The CDR3 sequence is 15 residues long. V was clipped by 4 bases and J by 5 bases; unmatched bases: 7. Germline CDR1 SGHRS, CDR2 YFSETQ. CDR3 DNA sequence: TGCGCCAGCAGCCCCGGACAGGGGGCGTGGGAGACCCAGTACTTC. Encoded protein: CASSPGQGAWETQYF.

This chain joins TRBV18 and TRBJ1-2, with 9 bases that match TRBD1. Germline lookup yields CDR1 KGHSH and CDR2 LQKENI. The junction had 4 bases not matched to a gene; V was cut back by 6 bases and J by 2 bases. This CDR3 has 14 residues. This CDR3 is CASSLGQGNYGYTF. In DNA, the CDR3 is TGTGCCAGCTCCCTTGGACAGGGGAACTATGGCTACACCTTC.

V usage is TRBV28 and J usage is TRBJ1-1; TRBD1 might be the D (6 bases). This CDR3 is built from 13 residues. With 10 bases removed from V and 2 bases from J, the gap between germline ends came to 14 bases. Germline V gene data show CDR1 as MDHEN and CDR2 as SYDVKM. CDR3 protein: CAITDSPNTEAFF. Here the CDR3 DNA reads TGTGCCATCACGGACAGCCCCAACACTGAAGCTTTCTTT.

This chain links TRBV5-4 with TRBJ2-5, with D possibly being TRBD1 (6 bases). CDR1 is SGHNT and CDR2 is YYREEE in the germline V gene (reference sequence). The germline V and J ends were trimmed by 4 bases and 4 bases, with 20 bases remaining between them. CDR3 length: 16 amino acids. The CDR3, as DNA: TGTGCCAGCAGCGCCACTGGGCAGGGGATAGGAGAGACCCAGTACTTC. Protein: CASSATGQGIGETQYF.

The V and J genes are TRBV10-3 and TRBJ1-2; the D gene is possibly TRBD1 (5 bases). The germline V and J ends were trimmed by 2 bases and 7 bases, with 5 bases remaining between them. Germline V gives CDR1 ENHRY, CDR2 SYGVKD. CDR3 size: 11 residues. CDR3 amino acids: CAISEQGGYTF. In DNA, the CDR3 is TGTGCCATCAGTGAGCAGGGTGGCTACACCTTC.

The rearrangement joins TRBV7-9 to TRBJ2-2; TRBD1 is a possible D gene (6 bases). This CDR3 comprises 16 residues. The germline V and J ends were trimmed by 0 bases and 2 bases, with 10 bases remaining between them. Per germline, CDR1 SEHNR and CDR2 FQNEAQ (reference sequence). CDR3 in amino acids: CASSLAKGVNTGELFF. CDR3 nucleotide sequence: TGTGCCAGCAGCTTAGCGAAGGGGGTCAACACCGGGGAGCTGTTTTTT. Variable domain in full (rest from reference TRBV7-9 and TRBJ2-2): DTGVSQNPRHKITKRGQNVTFRCDPISEHNRLYWYRQTLGQGPEFLTYFQNEAQLEKSRLLSDRFSAERPKGSFSTLEIQRTEQGDSAMYLCASSLAKGVNTGELFFGEGSRLTVL.

This chain links TRBV7-2 with TRBJ2-7, with 15 bases fitting TRBD2. V dropped 3 bases and J dropped 0; count of bases not matched to a gene: 3. Germline CDR1 reads SGHTA; CDR2 reads FQGNSA. This CDR3 contains 17 residues. The CDR3 spells CASSLGLAGGSSYEQYF. As DNA, the CDR3 is TGTGCCAGCAGCTTGGGACTAGCGGGAGGTTCCTCCTACGAGCAGTACTTC.

The CDR3 loop reads CASSFSSEGETQYF. CDR3 sequence (DNA): TGTGCCAGCAGCTTCTCCAGTGAGGGAGAGACCCAGTACTTC. This sequence joins TRBV13 and TRBJ2-5, with D maybe TRBD2 (5 bases). Trimming left V 3 bases short and J 4 bases short, with 12 bases between. Germline V gene sequence: CDR1 PRHDT, CDR2 FYEKMQ (reference sequence). CDR3 length: 14 residues.

V and J are TRBV4-3 and TRBJ2-2; 8 bases line up with TRBD2. Per the germline V gene, CDR1 is LGHNA and CDR2 is YSLEER. The V and J ends lost 0 bases and 1 base, in that order; junction bases with no gene match: 7. The CDR3 has 18 amino acids. CDR3 nucleotide sequence: TGCGCCAGCAGCCAAGAAGGCATAGCGGGACAGAACACCGGGGAGCTGTTTTTT. Encoded protein: CASSQEGIAGQNTGELFF.

The CDR3 nucleotides read TGCGCCAGCAGCCCGGGGCCGGGAGGCTCCTACAATGAGCAGTTCTTC. It specifies CASSPGPGGSYNEQFF. V usage is TRBV5-1 and J usage is TRBJ2-1; 7 bases align to TRBD2. CDR1 SGHRS and CDR2 YFSETQ come from the germline V gene. This CDR3 has 16 amino acids. The junction had 7 bases not matched to a gene; V was cut back by 4 bases and J by 0 bases.

The V and J genes are TRBV4-3 and TRBJ2-7; TRBD2 is a possible D gene (6 bases). The V end lost 0 bases, the J end lost 10 bases, and 13 bases lay between the germline ends. The CDR3 is made up of 13 amino acids. Germline assignment: CDR1 LGHNA and CDR2 YSLEER. CDR3 nucleotide sequence: TGCGCCAGCAGCCAAGACCGGGGGACTCTACAGTACTTC. Translation gives CASSQDRGTLQYF.

The V and J genes are TRBV7-9 and TRBJ2-5, with D tentatively TRBD1 (5 bases). Germline V gene data show CDR1 as SEHNR and CDR2 as FQNEAQ (reference sequence). V lost 3 bases, J lost 4 bases, and 18 bases lay in between. The CDR3 totals 16 residues. CDR3 protein: CASSFTGGPNPETQYF. In DNA, the CDR3 is TGTGCCAGCAGCTTTACAGGTGGACCGAACCCAGAGACCCAGTACTTC.

The chain has TRBV2 and TRBJ1-5; 7 nucleotides align to TRBD1. With V trimmed by 6 bases and J by 5 bases, 16 bases remained unmatched. The CDR3 has 17 amino acids. Germline-derived CDR1 and CDR2 are SNHLY and FYNNEI. DNA of the CDR3: TGTGCCAGCAGAGCAGGGGGGCCCCTCTCCGGGCATCAGCCCCAGCATTTT. Translation: CASRAGGPLSGHQPQHF.

The chain uses TRBV7-9 and TRBJ1-1; D is unresolved. The V gene lost 3 bases and the J gene lost 1 base, with 12 bases spanning the gap. This CDR3 comprises 15 residues. Germline CDR1 reads SEHNR; CDR2 reads FQNEAQ (reference sequence). CDR3: CASSLGSARNTEAFF. The DNA of the CDR3 is TGTGCCAGCAGCTTGGGTTCGGCTAGGAACACTGAAGCTTTCTTT.

The rearrangement joins TRBV28 to TRBJ2-1; 9 bases map to TRBD2. Per germline, CDR1 MDHEN and CDR2 SYDVKM. CDR3 length: 18 residues. V was clipped by 6 bases and J by 0 bases; unmatched bases: 12. The CDR3 coding sequence is TGTGCCAGCAGCGAACTAGCGGGTACTTCCGGCTCCTACAATGAGCAGTTCTTC. Protein product: CASSELAGTSGSYNEQFF.

Points on this clone: One end of the junction does not line up with germline, which may come from a read error. This rearrangement joins TRBV7-7 to TRBJ2-1; D possibly corresponds to TRBD1 (6 bases). The CDR3 consists of 13 residues. Per germline, CDR1 SSHAT and CDR2 FNYEAQ (reference sequence). CDR3 sequence: CASSFTGSNEQFF. The CDR3, as DNA: TGTGCTAGCAGCTTTACAGGGTCGAATGAGCAGTTCTTC.

The V and J genes are TRBV4-3 and TRBJ2-7; no definite D call. Germline V gene lookup returns CDR1 LGHNA and CDR2 YSLEER. Deletions cut 0 bases from V and 2 bases from J, with 11 bases between. The CDR3 has 15 residues. In DNA form, the CDR3 reads TGCGCCAGCAGCCAAGATCGACATGGAACCTACGAGCAGTACTTC. Protein sequence: CASSQDRHGTYEQYF.

The rearrangement links TRBV5-5 to TRBJ2-1; TRBD2 matches 8 bases. The germline gives CDR1 SGHKS, CDR2 YYEKEE (reference sequence). The CDR3 runs to 15 residues. V lost 0 bases, J lost 4 bases, and 3 bases stayed unmatched. The chain's CDR3 is CASSLGLANYNEQFF. CDR3 in DNA: TGTGCCAGCAGCTTGGGACTAGCGAATTACAATGAGCAGTTCTTC.

The chain uses TRBV7-9 and TRBJ2-7, with D perhaps TRBD1 (6 bases). The germline CDR1 and CDR2 sequences are SEHNR and FQNEAQ (reference sequence). CDR3 length: 18 residues. The V end lost 4 bases, the J end lost 3 bases, and 25 bases lay between the germline ends. CDR3 sequence reads: CASSSQGQRCSLGYEQYV. The CDR3 nucleotides are TGTGCCAGCAGCTCCCAGGGGCAGCGGTGCTCGTTAGGCTACGAGCAGTACGTC.

The genes are TRBV2 and TRBJ2-7; possible D gene TRBD2, 6 bases. Between the trimmed V and J ends, which lost 10 bases and 4 bases, there was a span of 11 bases. Germline assignment: CDR1 SNHLY and CDR2 FYNNEI. This CDR3 is 11 amino acids long. CDR3 nucleotides: TGTGCCATCTCAGGGACTTACGAGCAGTACGTC. Its translation: CAISGTYEQYV.

The chain is built from TRBV25-1 and TRBJ1-2; D may be TRBD1 (6 bases). This CDR3 region has 13 residues. Trimming stripped 1 base from V and 8 bases from J, with 11 bases between. Germline-derived CDR1 and CDR2 are MGHDK and SYGVNS. As DNA, the CDR3 is TGTGCCAGCAGTGAATCTCACAGGGAAGGCTACACCTTC. Protein sequence: CASSESHREGYTF.

This chain joins TRBV25-1 and TRBJ1-2; maybe TRBD1 (5 bases). Germline V lookup: CDR1 MGHDK, CDR2 SYGVNS. The CDR3 covers 16 residues. Deletions cut 1 base from V and 6 bases from J, with 18 bases between. The CDR3 DNA sequence: TGTGCCAGCAGTGAATCCGGGCAGGGCATTGAGGATGGCTACACCTTC. This translates into CASSESGQGIEDGYTF.

V is TRBV9 and J is TRBJ2-7; D perhaps matches TRBD1 (5 bases). This CDR3 region has 13 residues. The V end lost 2 bases, the J end lost 3 bases, and 9 bases lay between the germline ends. Per germline, CDR1 SGDLS and CDR2 YYNGEE. The CDR3 DNA reads TGTGCCAGCAGCGTTGACAGCCACTACGAGCAGTACTTC. Protein: CASSVDSHYEQYF.

The chain links TRBV7-2 to TRBJ2-1; TRBD2 agrees at 11 bases. CDR1 SGHTA and CDR2 FQGNSA come from the germline V gene. V shed 4 bases and J 5 bases; nucleotides not matched to a gene: 4. This CDR3 contains 15 residues. This CDR3 reads CASSSLAGGHNEQFF. CDR3 bases: TGTGCCAGCAGCTCATTAGCGGGAGGGCACAATGAGCAGTTCTTC.

J is TRBJ2-1 and V is TRBV11-3, with 12 bases that match TRBD2. Trimming cost V 5 bases and J 4 bases; bases outside gene matches: 9. The germline CDR1 and CDR2 sequences are SGHNT and YENEEA. The CDR3 has 17 amino acids. CDR3 bases: TGTGCCAGCAGCCGCGCCGCTAGCGGGAGGGTATACAATGAGCAGTTCTTC. Encoded protein: CASSRAASGRVYNEQFF.

CDR3 bases: TGTGCCAGTAGTCCCCCTAAGAGTACTAATTCAGATACGCAGTATTTT. This sequence encodes CASSPPKSTNSDTQYF. V is TRBV19 and J is TRBJ2-3; D gene uncertain. Germline assignment: CDR1 LNHDA and CDR2 SQIVND (reference sequence). The V end was cut by 5 bases, the J end by 4 bases, with 19 bases between. The CDR3 loop spans 16 amino acids. Using reference TRBV19 and TRBJ2-3 for the parts outside the CDR3, the full variable domain is DGGITQSPKYLFRKEGQNVTLSCEQNLNHDAMYWYRQDPGQGLRLIYYSQIVNDFQKGDIAEGYSVSREKKESFPLTVTSAQKNPTAFYLCASSPPKSTNSDTQYFGPGTRLTVL.